This T cell receptor (beta chain) was recovered during a study of CD8 T cells in Susac syndrome. Random hexamers primed reverse transcription of about 0.45 to 1 ug RNA. Each CDR3 protein gets one entry after TCRdb re-called the immunoSEQ multiplex PCR reads with MiXCR. The sample records roughly 200,000 distinct CDR3 sequences, around 96% being singletons. This clonotype originated in a human donor with multiple sclerosis. The sequencing input was CD8+ T cells from PBMCs.

The chain's CDR3 is CASSKTGGTDEQYF. CDR3 nucleotide sequence: TGTGCCAGCAGCAAGACAGGGGGCACCGACGAGCAGTACTTC. The rearrangement joins TRBV9 to TRBJ2-7; 10 bases agree with TRBD1. Germline V gives CDR1 SGDLS, CDR2 YYNGEE. This CDR3 comprises 14 residues. V shed 4 bases and J 5 bases; nucleotides not matched to a gene: 6. The variable domain in full, with the rest retrieved from reference TRBV9 and TRBJ2-7, is DSGVTQTPKHLITATGQRVTLRCSPRSGDLSVYWYQQSLDQGLQFLIQYYNGEERAKGNILERFSAQQFPDLHSELNLSSLELGDSALYFCASSKTGGTDEQYFGPGTRLTVT.